This is a list of T cell receptor beta chains from one sample in a study of CD8+CD57+ T cells in acquired aplastic anemia. TCRdb reprocessed the reads with MiXCR, giving one entry per CDR3 protein. Counted here are some 82,000 distinct CDR3 sequences, 40% to 55% occurring once; the ten biggest clones make up roughly 70%. The sequencing input was sorted CD4+, CD8+, or CD8+CD57+ T cells (not recorded which) from PBMCs. Every receptor here comes from a human donor in good health, serving as a control. The CDR3 runs from the conserved cysteine through the conserved F or W. A D gene is named only where the DNA matches it firmly. Clone sizes are given selectively: once, few, many, or a class where the clone is expanded.

j_call,cdr3_length,d_call,v_call,clone_size,cdr3_aa,cdr3_nt
TRBJ2-5,14,TRBD2,TRBV7-2,-,CASSQAGGTKTQYF,TGCGCCAGCAGCCAAGCGGGGGGTACGAAGACCCAGTACTTC
TRBJ2-3,13,-,TRBV27,-,CASSRDTTDTQYF,TGTGCCAGCAGTCGGGACACCACAGATACGCAGTATTTT
TRBJ1-1,14,-,TRBV9,-,CASSVEGGLTEAFF,TGTGCCAGCAGCGTAGAAGGAGGGCTCACTGAAGCTTTCTTT
TRBJ1-2,12,-,TRBV2,-,CASSEDSSGNTF,TGTGCCAGCAGTGAAGACAGCTCTGGAAACACCTTC
TRBJ2-1,17,TRBD2,TRBV24-1,many,CATSDHGSGRHPIEQFF,TGTGCCACCAGTGACCACGGAAGCGGGAGGCATCCCATTGAGCAGTTCTTC
TRBJ2-7,12,-,TRBV7-9,many,CASSLVPYEQYF,TGCGCCAGCAGCTTGGTTCCGTACGAGCAGTACTTC
TRBJ2-7,17,TRBD2,TRBV19,-,CASSTRTSGRTVNEQYF,TGTGCCAGTAGTACTCGGACCAGCGGGAGGACAGTCAACGAGCAGTACTTC
TRBJ1-1,13,-,TRBV29-1,many,CSVEFQGLPEAFF,TGCAGCGTTGAATTTCAGGGGTTGCCTGAAGCTTTCTTT
TRBJ2-1,18,TRBD2,TRBV14,-,CASSQGLPGLAGEVEQFF,TGTGCCAGCAGCCAAGGGCTCCCGGGACTAGCGGGAGAAGTTGAGCAGTTCTTC
TRBJ1-6,16,-,TRBV20-1,-,CSARDRRGSDNSPLHF,TGCAGTGCTAGAGACCGAAGAGGAAGTGATAATTCACCCCTCCACTTT